This entry describes one T cell receptor (beta chain). The data belong to a study of blood T cell repertoires in COVID-19. V shed 4 bases, J shed 3 bases, and the junction held 10 bases outside the gene matches. Germline CDR1 and CDR2: MNHEY and SMNVEV (reference sequence). The CDR3 has 18 residues. The table came from immunoSEQ multiplex PCR; TCRdb's copy has only in-frame clones and leaves some out. This sample has roughly 150,000 clones, with about 81% found just once. The receptor's source is a human donor in a cohort sampled during active COVID-19. Sample: peripheral blood. The chain employs TRBV27 and TRBJ2-3; 13 bases are shared with TRBD2. This CDR3 reads CASSSFLRTSGGTDTQYF. The CDR3 nucleotides are TGTGCCAGCAGTTCTTTTTTAAGGACTAGCGGGGGAACAGATACGCAGTATTTT.